The present T cell receptor (beta chain) was sequenced within a study of cytomegalovirus exposure and HLA in healthy donors. General study findings and limits: Being productive about 87% or about 30% of the time was typical of most TCR beta V segments in an earlier analysis.

A note on this clone: Its antigen is unknown.

Germline V lookup: CDR1 SGHVS, CDR2 FQNEAQ. Losses at the gene ends were 5 bases for V and 2 bases for J; bases not matched to a gene: 5. The CDR3 extends over 14 amino acids. The PCR used 60 Vbeta and 13 Jbeta primers. Clones were read by immunoSEQ multiplex PCR, and TCRdb kept only the in-frame ones, dropping some. The table records approximately 81,000 clones, roughly four fifths of them present only once. The specimen was PBMCs. The receptor was derived from a woman aged 45 to 65 in good health and CMV-seropositive. The chain couples TRBV7-8 to TRBJ1-2; 7 bases map to TRBD1. The CDR3 DNA sequence: TGTGCCAGCAGCGCCTCGACAGGGAACTATGGCTACACCTTC. It encodes CASSASTGNYGYTF.